A single sample gave rise to the 18 T cell receptor beta chains below, sequenced in a study of CD8 T cells in Susac syndrome. Reverse transcription of about 0.45 to 1 ug RNA was carried out with random hexamers. TCRdb re-called the immunoSEQ multiplex PCR reads with MiXCR, one entry per CDR3 protein. Here the sample spans 100,000 to 150,000 distinct CDR3 sequences, 90% to 95% being singletons. The sample comprised CD8+ T cells from PBMCs. These receptor sequences come from a human donor with Susac syndrome.

The chain uses TRBV19 and TRBJ2-5; perhaps D is TRBD1 or TRBD2 (5 bases each). The germline V gene has CDR1 LNHDA and CDR2 SQIVND (reference sequence). The CDR3 loop spans 13 amino acids. V shed 9 bases and J shed 0 bases, with 11 bases lying between them. In DNA, the CDR3 is TGTGCCAGCGGTGTGGGGGACCAAGAGACCCAGTACTTC. Its protein product is CASGVGDQETQYF.

CDR3 sequence (DNA): TGTGCCACGCACCTGGGACGGCGTCTCCACGAGCAGTACTTC. It yields the protein CATHLGRRLHEQYF. The V gene is TRBV5-6, the J gene TRBJ2-7; tentatively, D is TRBD1 or TRBD2 (5 bases each). Germline V CDR1 and CDR2: SGHDT, YYEEEE. This CDR3 is built from 14 residues. V was shortened by 9 bases and J by 5 bases, with 21 bases between the two germline ends.

The chain joins TRBV5-4 to TRBJ2-7; 14 nucleotides agree with TRBD2. Trimming removed 3 bases from V and 0 bases from J; junction bases left unmatched: 8. Germline-derived CDR1 and CDR2 are SGHNT and YYREEE (reference sequence). CDR3 length: 18 residues. CDR3 coding DNA: TGTGCCAGCAGCTATGGGACTAGCGGGGGCCCAAGCTCCTACGAGCAGTACTTC. Its translation: CASSYGTSGGPSSYEQYF.

The J gene is TRBJ2-7, the V gene TRBV2; a weak D match, TRBD1 (7 bases). Between the trimmed V and J ends, which lost 6 bases and 2 bases, there was a span of 17 bases. Germline CDR1 SNHLY, CDR2 FYNNEI. The CDR3 totals 15 residues. CDR3 residues: CASRGGRDRTYEQYF. In DNA form, the CDR3 reads TGTGCCAGCAGGGGGGGAAGGGACAGAACCTACGAGCAGTACTTC.

The chain's CDR3 is CSVAGGTSYEQYF. The CDR3 DNA follows: TGCAGCGTGGCCGGGGGCACCTCCTACGAGCAGTACTTC. The chain carries TRBV29-1 and TRBJ2-7; TRBD1 or TRBD2 may be the D gene (6 bases each). Germline V CDR1 and CDR2: SQVTM, ANQGSEA. CDR3 length: 13 amino acids. V lost 6 bases, J lost 0 bases, and 12 bases lay in between.

This chain links TRBV5-4 with TRBJ2-7; D unclear. Trimming shortened V by 5 bases and J by 5 bases, and 17 bases separated the two germline ends. CDR1 and CDR2 (germline): SGHNT, YYREEE (reference sequence). The CDR3 consists of 14 residues. The CDR3 is CASSLADTPHEQYF. CDR3 DNA: TGTGCCAGCAGTCTCGCCGACACCCCGCACGAGCAGTACTTC.

The chain carries TRBV27 and TRBJ1-4; D is possibly TRBD1 (6 bases). Trimming pared 5 bases from V and 5 bases from J, leaving 15 bases between. The V gene's germline CDR1 is MNHEY and CDR2 SMNVEV (reference sequence). The CDR3 contains 15 residues. CDR3 residues: CASSPWTDENEKLFF. In DNA form, the CDR3 reads TGTGCCAGCAGTCCATGGACAGATGAAAATGAAAAACTGTTTTTT.

This chain connects TRBV4-1 to TRBJ1-4; unclear D gene. Trimming removed 4 bases from V and 5 bases from J, with 14 bases in between. Per the germline V gene, CDR1 is MGHRA and CDR2 is YSYEKL. The length of the CDR3 is 15 residues. The CDR3 DNA reads as TGCGCCAGCAGCCCTACAGTGCCCAGAAATGAAAAACTGTTTTTT. Protein product: CASSPTVPRNEKLFF.

The chain carries TRBV30 and TRBJ2-2; 8 bases map to TRBD1. The CDR3 has 13 residues. V lost 4 bases to trimming and J lost 4 bases; unmatched junction nucleotides: 2. In germline, CDR1 is GTSNPN, CDR2 SVGIG (reference sequence). The CDR3: CAWTGGGTGELFF. DNA for the CDR3: TGTGCCTGGACAGGGGGCGGCACCGGGGAGCTGTTTTTT.

This clonotype was counted once. The J gene is TRBJ2-3, the V gene TRBV11-2; a weak D match, TRBD2 (5 bases). The germline V gene has CDR1 SGHAT and CDR2 FQNNGV. V was pared by 0 bases and J by 3 bases, with 10 bases between. This CDR3 comprises 15 residues. In nucleotides, the CDR3 is TGTGCCAGCAGCTTAGAAGGACTCGAGACAGATACGCAGTATTTT. It encodes CASSLEGLETDTQYF.

This clonotype was recorded only once. The chain combines TRBV29-1 with TRBJ1-5; D is perhaps TRBD1 (5 bases). Trimming shortened V by 6 bases and J by 2 bases, and 17 bases separated the two germline ends. The germline gives CDR1 SQVTM, CDR2 ANQGSEA. This CDR3 is built from 15 residues. The CDR3 sequence: CSVIVGGYGNQPQHF. In DNA, the CDR3 is TGCAGCGTCATCGTCGGGGGTTATGGCAATCAGCCCCAGCATTTT.

V and J are TRBV6-5 and TRBJ2-1; D gene uncertain. Germline loops: CDR1 MNHEY, CDR2 SVGAGI. The V end lost 7 bases, the J end lost 6 bases, and 7 bases lay between the germline ends. The CDR3 contains 11 residues. CDR3 residues: CASMTSNEQFF. The DNA of the CDR3 is TGTGCCAGCATGACGAGCAATGAGCAGTTCTTC.

A single count supports this clonotype. V gene TRBV7-8 combines with J gene TRBJ1-1; 8 bases line up with TRBD1. This CDR3 is 18 amino acids long. V shed 4 bases and J 1 base; nucleotides not matched to a gene: 14. The germline V gene has CDR1 SGHVS and CDR2 FQNEAQ. The CDR3 DNA is TGTGCCAGCAGCTCAAGTAACAGGGGGTCATTCTCGAACACTGAAGCTTTCTTT. This gives the protein CASSSSNRGSFSNTEAFF.

The chain is built from TRBV14 and TRBJ2-1, with D perhaps matching TRBD2 (6 bases). The CDR3 is 14 residues long. The ends were cut back, 0 bases at V and 7 bases at J, with 10 bases in the middle. The germline CDR1 and CDR2 sequences are SGHDN and FVKESK. The CDR3 loop reads CASSQELEGNEQFF. CDR3 nucleotide sequence: TGTGCCAGCAGCCAAGAATTGGAGGGGAATGAGCAGTTCTTC. Full variable domain (missing parts from reference TRBV14 and TRBJ2-1): EAGVTQFPSHSVIEKGQTVTLRCDPISGHDNLYWYRRVMGKEIKFLLHFVKESKQDESGMPNNRFLAERTGGTYSTLKVQPAELEDSGVYFCASSQELEGNEQFFGPGTRLTVL.

The CDR3 nucleotides read TGTGCCAGCAGTTCCGTCCAGGGGGGGACAGATACGCAGTATTTT. It specifies CASSSVQGGTDTQYF. The chain uses TRBV6-4 and TRBJ2-3; D is tentatively TRBD1 or TRBD2 (7 bases each). The CDR3 runs to 15 residues. Germline V gene sequence: CDR1 MRHNA, CDR2 SNTAGT. V was pared by 5 bases and J by 3 bases, with 15 bases between.

The chain couples TRBV9 to TRBJ1-5, with D possibly matching TRBD1 (6 bases). The V end lost 3 bases, the J end lost 8 bases, and 15 bases lay between the germline ends. The CDR3 runs to 14 residues. Germline CDR1 reads SGDLS; CDR2 reads YYNGEE. As DNA, the CDR3 is TGTGCCAGCAGCGGCGACGGGGGCCCGGAGCCCCAGCATTTT. The encoded protein is CASSGDGGPEPQHF.

The CDR3 DNA reads TGTGCCTGGAGTGAGGGATACGGGGGGCCCCAGCATTTT. It translates to CAWSEGYGGPQHF. This chain connects TRBV30 to TRBJ1-5; possible D gene TRBD1, 5 bases. Trimming took 1 base from V and 9 from J, leaving 13 bases between them. There are 13 residues in the CDR3. Looked up from germline, CDR1 is GTSNPN and CDR2 is SVGIG (reference sequence).

The chain recombines TRBV13 with TRBJ1-2; the D gene is possibly TRBD1 (5 bases). Germline values: CDR1 PRHDT, CDR2 FYEKMQ (reference sequence). V was pared by 4 bases and J by 7 bases, with 16 bases between. The CDR3 has 14 residues. The CDR3 DNA follows: TGTGCCAGCAGCTCGGGACGGCTGGCGGGTGGCTACACCTTC. Protein product: CASSSGRLAGGYTF.